The 31 T cell receptor beta chains below were found in one sample sequenced in a study of early T cells in non-severe SARS-CoV-2 infection. TCRdb re-called the 5' RACE reads with MiXCR, one entry per CDR3 protein. Among around 86,000 distinct CDR3 sequences listed, about 15% were seen once. Sequenced: whole blood. These receptors all stem from an adult who was a healthcare worker with PCR-confirmed SARS-CoV-2 infection or an uninfected control (not recorded which).

This clonotype has ten or more counts. The rearrangement links TRBV20-1 to TRBJ2-1; no clear D gene. The CDR3 is 14 amino acids. Germline loops: CDR1 DFQATT, CDR2 SNEGSKA (reference sequence). Between the trimmed V and J ends, which lost 3 bases and 3 bases, there was a span of 12 bases. Written as DNA, the CDR3 is TGCAGTGCTAGTATCGCAACCAACTACAATGAGCAGTTCTTC. It is translated as CSASIATNYNEQFF.

This clonotype was seen ten or more times. The rearrangement links TRBV20-1 to TRBJ1-2, with D unresolved. The CDR3 length is 12 residues. V lost 2 bases to trimming and J lost 2 bases, with 6 bases between them. The V gene's germline CDR1 is DFQATT and CDR2 SNEGSKA (reference sequence). CDR3 sequence reads: CSARPQNYGYTF. Here the CDR3 DNA reads TGCAGTGCTAGACCCCAAAACTATGGCTACACCTTC.

The genes are TRBV20-1 and TRBJ1-2; D not certain. The V end lost 5 bases, the J end lost 4 bases, and 11 bases lay between the germline ends. CDR1 DFQATT and CDR2 SNEGSKA come from the germline V gene (reference sequence). There are 12 residues in the CDR3. The CDR3 bases are TGCAGTGCTCCGAAAGAACCCTATGGCTACACCTTC. Translating it yields CSAPKEPYGYTF.

This clonotype was counted many times. V is TRBV12-5 and J is TRBJ1-5; no definite D call. This CDR3 has 13 amino acids. V lost 6 bases to trimming and J lost 0 bases, with 6 bases between them. CDR1 is LGHNT and CDR2 is FRNRAP in the germline V gene. This CDR3 reads CASGGSSNQPQHF. The CDR3 DNA reads as TGTGCTAGTGGGGGGTCTAGCAATCAGCCCCAGCATTTT. Full variable domain (outside the CDR3, taken from reference TRBV12-5 and TRBJ1-5): DARVTQTPRHKVTEMGQEVTMRCQPILGHNTVFWYRQTMMQGLELLAYFRNRAPLDDSGMPKDRFSAEMPDATLATLKIQPSEPRDSAVYFCASGGSSNQPQHFGDGTRLSIL.

The chain is built from TRBV5-1 and TRBJ2-7; 7 positions agree with TRBD1. The germline V gene encodes CDR1 SGHRS and CDR2 YFSETQ. Trimming removed 4 bases from V and 6 bases from J; junction bases left unmatched: 4. This CDR3 has 12 residues. The CDR3 sequence is CASSGDSLEQYV. The DNA for the CDR3 is TGCGCCAGCAGCGGGGACAGCCTCGAGCAGTACGTC.

The genes are TRBV5-6 and TRBJ2-1; 15 bases line up with TRBD2. V lost 4 bases and J lost 0; bases outside the gene matches: 2. The CDR3 length is 17 residues. CDR1 is SGHDT, CDR2 YYEEEE, per germline. CDR3 DNA sequence: TGTGCCAGCAGCGGGACTAGCGGGGGGTACTCCTACAATGAGCAGTTCTTC. This translates into CASSGTSGGYSYNEQFF.

DNA of the CDR3: TGTGCCAGTAGTACTGGGACAGGGAAACAACATTTT. This sequence encodes CASSTGTGKQHF. The chain combines TRBV19 with TRBJ1-5; TRBD1 aligns across 9 bases. V trimming: 4 bases; J trimming: 16 bases; junction bases outside the gene matches: 8. Germline CDR1 and CDR2: LNHDA and SQIVND (reference sequence). The CDR3 loop spans 12 amino acids. Combining the CDR3 with reference TRBV19 and TRBJ1-5 gives the whole variable domain DGGITQSPKYLFRKEGQNVTLSCEQNLNHDAMYWYRQDPGQGLRLIYYSQIVNDFQKGDIAEGYSVSREKKESFPLTVTSAQKNPTAFYLCASSTGTGKQHFGDGTRLSIL.

Worth noting for this clonotype: Since the CDR3 does not end with the conserved phenylalanine or tryptophan, this likely comes from a read error. The chain employs TRBV18 and TRBJ1-1; TRBD1 might be the D (6 bases). V dropped 4 bases and J dropped 6 bases, with 15 bases sitting between them. The CDR3 totals 14 residues. Germline V CDR1 and CDR2: KGHSH, LQKENI. The CDR3 coding sequence is TGTGCCAGCTCACATGGACAGCCCGAGCCTGAAGCTTTCTCT. Amino acid sequence: CASSHGQPEPEAFS.

The chain is built from TRBV10-3 and TRBJ1-1; a weak D match, TRBD1 (6 bases). Per germline, CDR1 ENHRY and CDR2 SYGVKD. The CDR3 contains 16 residues. V lost 5 bases and J lost 0, with 16 bases in between. The CDR3 coding sequence is TGTGCCATCAGTAAGCAGGGGAGGGGGATGAACACTGAAGCTTTCTTT. The encoded protein is CAISKQGRGMNTEAFF.

The CDR3 sequence: CASTAQYYGYTF. CDR3 coding DNA: TGTGCCAGCACGGCACAGTACTATGGCTACACCTTC. The chain is built from TRBV6-1 and TRBJ1-2; D remains unclear. CDR1 MNHNS and CDR2 SASEGT come from the germline V gene. V gave up 7 bases and J gave up 3 bases, with 9 bases separating them. The CDR3 consists of 12 residues.

The chain employs TRBV9 and TRBJ2-4, with TRBD1 identical over 7 bases. Losses at the gene ends were 3 bases for V and 2 bases for J; bases not matched to a gene: 8. This CDR3 spans 16 amino acids. The germline CDR1 and CDR2 sequences are SGDLS and YYNGEE. As DNA, the CDR3 is TGTGCCAGCAGCGCCGGCCCGGGACAGTCCAAAAACATTCAGTACTTC. Encoded protein: CASSAGPGQSKNIQYF.

This chain uses TRBV19 with TRBJ1-5; 9 positions match TRBD1. Germline V gives CDR1 LNHDA, CDR2 SQIVND (reference sequence). Trimming cost V 5 bases and J 6 bases; bases outside gene matches: 20. The CDR3 is 19 amino acids. The CDR3 nucleotides read TGTGCCAGTAGTTTACCCCGGGACAGGGAGGATATGTTTGGTCAGCCCCAGCATTTT. Translating it yields CASSLPRDREDMFGQPQHF.

This clonotype was seen a handful of times. The V gene is TRBV12-3 or TRBV12-4, the J gene TRBJ1-1; a weak D match, TRBD1 (5 bases). CDR3 length equals 14 residues. The V end was cut by 6 bases, the J end by 3 bases, with 14 bases between. The CDR3 DNA reads TGTGCCAGCAGGGGACCCGGACTTTACACTGAAGCTTTCTTT. This codes for CASRGPGLYTEAFF.

This clonotype came up a few times. V and J are TRBV5-1 and TRBJ1-6; no definite D call. V lost 1 base to trimming and J lost 10 bases, with 12 bases between them. In germline, CDR1 is SGHRS, CDR2 YFSETQ. The CDR3 contains 14 residues. In DNA form, the CDR3 reads TGCGCCAGCAGCTTGACGGCAGCGGGGTCACCCCTCCACTTT. As protein: CASSLTAAGSPLHF.

As concerns this clonotype: This may be a read error: a much more frequent sequence differs by one nucleotide. CDR3 nucleotides: TGCAGTGCTAGACTGCGGGGCTGTACCAATGAGCAGTTCTTC. Translating it yields CSARLRGCTNEQFF. The chain is built from TRBV20-1 and TRBJ2-1; possibly TRBD2 for D (6 bases). The V gene's germline CDR1 is DFQATT and CDR2 SNEGSKA (reference sequence). Between the trimmed V and J ends, which lost 2 bases and 6 bases, there was a span of 14 bases. This CDR3 spans 14 amino acids.

The CDR3 is CSVDGTGAGANVLTF. In DNA, the CDR3 is TGCAGCGTTGACGGTACAGGGGCTGGGGCCAACGTCCTGACTTTC. The gene calls are TRBV29-1 and TRBJ2-6; TRBD1 aligns across 7 bases. V trimming: 3 bases; J trimming: 2 bases; junction bases outside the gene matches: 4. Germline assignment: CDR1 SQVTM and CDR2 ANQGSEA. This CDR3 comprises 15 residues.

There are many counts of this clonotype. This sequence joins TRBV5-1 and TRBJ2-6, with D unclear. The germline V gene encodes CDR1 SGHRS and CDR2 YFSETQ. V lost 0 bases and J 2 bases, leaving 6 bases between the germline ends. The CDR3 spans 15 residues. The CDR3 DNA reads as TGCGCCAGCAGCTTGGAGGGAACTGGGGCCAACGTCCTGACTTTC. Its protein product is CASSLEGTGANVLTF. Full variable domain (remainder filled in from reference TRBV5-1 and TRBJ2-6): KAGVTQTPRYLIKTRGQQVTLSCSPISGHRSVSWYQQTPGQGLQFLFEYFSETQRNKGNFPGRFSGRQFSNSRSEMNVSTLELGDSALYLCASSLEGTGANVLTFGAGSRLTVL.

Many counts were recorded for this clonotype. The chain employs TRBV7-7 and TRBJ2-1; D may be TRBD2 (6 bases). The CDR3 is 14 amino acids. The V gene lost 5 bases and the J gene lost 7 bases, with 15 bases spanning the gap. Germline V CDR1 and CDR2: SSHAT, FNYEAQ (reference sequence). The chain's CDR3 is CASSRVGGRNEQFF. CDR3 coding DNA: TGTGCCAGCAGCCGTGTGGGGGGAAGGAATGAGCAGTTCTTC.

The rearrangement links TRBV20-1 to TRBJ1-4, with a possible D match to TRBD1 (5 bases). Germline V gene lookup returns CDR1 DFQATT and CDR2 SNEGSKA (reference sequence). The V end lost 1 base, the J end lost 4 bases, and 13 bases lay between the germline ends. This CDR3 has 15 residues. The CDR3 here is CSARAGAGFNEKLFF. The CDR3 DNA follows: TGCAGTGCTAGAGCCGGGGCAGGGTTTAATGAAAAACTGTTTTTT.

This clonotype appeared a few times. This sequence joins TRBV12-3 or TRBV12-4 and TRBJ1-1; no firm D call. The length of the CDR3 is 13 residues. V shed 3 bases and J shed 2 bases, with 7 bases lying between them. CDR3 nucleotides: TGTGCCAGCAGTTTTTTCCGCAACACTGAAGCTTTCTTT. It encodes CASSFFRNTEAFF.

This clonotype was counted between two and nine times. The chain carries TRBV7-3 and TRBJ2-2; D is undetermined. Between the trimmed V and J ends, which lost 5 bases and 5 bases, there was a span of 9 bases. CDR1 is SGHTA, CDR2 FQGTGA, per germline. The CDR3 has 13 residues. As DNA, the CDR3 is TGTGCCAGCAGCAACAAGGGTACCGGGGAGCTGTTTTTT. It is translated as CASSNKGTGELFF.

The chain has TRBV5-4 and TRBJ1-4; tentative D call: TRBD1 (5 bases). The germline V gene has CDR1 SGHNT and CDR2 YYREEE (reference sequence). There are 15 residues in the CDR3. Trimming took 3 bases from V and 10 from J, leaving 19 bases between them. CDR3 nucleotides: TGTGCCAGCAGCTCTGCCCGAGGAGGGGAGGCAAAACTGTTTTTT. Its protein product is CASSSARGGEAKLFF.

The chain couples TRBV5-6 to TRBJ2-7, with D maybe TRBD2 (5 bases). Germline lookup yields CDR1 SGHDT and CDR2 YYEEEE. The germline V and J ends were trimmed by 5 bases and 3 bases, with 15 bases remaining between them. CDR3 length: 14 amino acids. CDR3 sequence reads: CASRSNGILYEQYV. The CDR3 nucleotides are TGTGCCAGCAGGTCGAACGGGATCCTCTACGAGCAGTACGTC.

This clonotype was recorded at least ten times. The chain links TRBV7-8 to TRBJ2-2; D may be TRBD1 or TRBD2 (5 bases each). The CDR3 length is 15 residues. The V gene lost 5 bases and the J gene lost 7 bases, with 17 bases spanning the gap. Per germline, CDR1 SGHVS and CDR2 FQNEAQ. In DNA, the CDR3 is TGTGCCAGCAGCCCATGGGACGAAGGCATCGGGGAGCTGTTTTTT. Encoded protein: CASSPWDEGIGELFF.

The V call is TRBV11-2, the J call TRBJ1-2; D is ambiguous. CDR1 and CDR2 from the germline V gene are SGHAT and FQNNGV. This CDR3 comprises 14 residues. V lost 5 bases and J 4 bases, leaving 14 bases between the germline ends. In DNA, the CDR3 is TGTGCCAGCAGCGTCCCTACAGTGGTCTATGGCTACACCTTC. This gives the protein CASSVPTVVYGYTF.

This clonotype has just a few counts. The chain links TRBV6-5 to TRBJ1-2; D is ambiguous. Germline V gene lookup returns CDR1 MNHEY and CDR2 SVGAGI. The V gene lost 6 bases and the J gene lost 8 bases, with 16 bases spanning the gap. The CDR3 sequence is 13 residues long. The CDR3 spells CASSPREVEGYTF. In nucleotides, the CDR3 is TGTGCCAGCAGCCCCAGAGAGGTGGAGGGCTACACCTTC.

Written as DNA, the CDR3 is TGCAGTGCTTTAGTCCCGGGACTAGCGGGGTTGACCCAGTACTTC. This sequence encodes CSALVPGLAGLTQYF. The genes are TRBV20-1 and TRBJ2-5, with 13 bases identical to TRBD2. Trimming cost V 5 bases and J 7 bases; bases outside gene matches: 10. This CDR3 has 15 amino acids. Germline assignment: CDR1 DFQATT and CDR2 SNEGSKA (reference sequence).

The sample holds many counts of this clonotype. The chain is built from TRBV12-5 and TRBJ1-2, with 7 bases fitting TRBD1. CDR1 and CDR2 from the germline V gene are LGHNT and FRNRAP. Unmatched junction bases numbered 12, after V lost 0 bases and J lost 5 bases. The CDR3 contains 17 residues. The chain's CDR3 is CASGLVLHRGETYGYTF. Written as DNA, the CDR3 is TGTGCTAGTGGTTTGGTCCTCCACAGGGGTGAGACGTATGGCTACACCTTC.

This sequence joins TRBV7-2 and TRBJ2-5; D call uncertain. The CDR3 is made up of 11 amino acids. Looked up from germline, CDR1 is SGHTA and CDR2 is FQGNSA. V lost 5 bases to trimming and J lost 5 bases, with 6 bases between them. The chain's CDR3 is CASSKWETQYF. The DNA for the CDR3 is TGTGCCAGCAGCAAGTGGGAGACCCAGTACTTC.

This sequence joins TRBV24-1 and TRBJ2-3; 10 nucleotides match TRBD1. The germline V gene encodes CDR1 KGHDR and CDR2 SFDVKD. Losses at the gene ends were 6 bases for V and 4 bases for J; bases not matched to a gene: 3. This CDR3 comprises 14 residues. The CDR3 bases are TGTGCCACCAGTCTCGGACAGGGGGCAGATACGCAGTATTTT. This encodes CATSLGQGADTQYF.

V usage is TRBV28 and J usage is TRBJ2-7, with D unresolved. This CDR3 is built from 12 residues. Between the trimmed V and J ends, which lost 4 bases and 2 bases, there was a span of 6 bases. Germline V gives CDR1 MDHEN, CDR2 SYDVKM. CDR3 DNA sequence: TGTGCCAGCAGTTCGAAGGCCTACGAGCAGTACGTC. Its translation: CASSSKAYEQYV.